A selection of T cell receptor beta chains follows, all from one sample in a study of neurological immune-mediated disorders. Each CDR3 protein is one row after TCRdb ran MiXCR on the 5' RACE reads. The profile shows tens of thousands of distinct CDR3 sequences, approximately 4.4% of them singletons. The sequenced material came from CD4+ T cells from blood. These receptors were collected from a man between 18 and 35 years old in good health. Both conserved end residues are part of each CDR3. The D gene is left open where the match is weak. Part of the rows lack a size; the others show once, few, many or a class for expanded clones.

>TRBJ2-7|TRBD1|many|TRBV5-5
TGTGCCAGCAGCGGATATTGGAAGGGGGCAGACGAGCAGTACTTC
CASSGYWKGADEQYF
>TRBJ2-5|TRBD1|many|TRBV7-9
TGTGCCAGCAGCTTCCGGGACAGGGGGGAGACCCAGTACTTC
CASSFRDRGETQYF
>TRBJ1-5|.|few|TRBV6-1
TGTGCCAGCAGTGGGTTTGGGGGAATCAATCAGCCCCAGCATTTT
CASSGFGGINQPQHF
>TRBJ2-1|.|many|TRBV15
TGTGCCACCAGCAGAGGCGGAGGGGAGGACAATGAGCAGTTCTTC
CATSRGGGEDNEQFF
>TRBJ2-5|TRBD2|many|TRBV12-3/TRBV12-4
TGTGCCAGCAGTTTAGCGCCAGCGGGGCTACAAGAGACCCAGTACTTC
CASSLAPAGLQETQYF
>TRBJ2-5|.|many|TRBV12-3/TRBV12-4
TGTGCCAGCAGTTTCAGGAGGGGGGGGCCGGGGGAGACCCAGTACTTC
CASSFRRGGPGETQYF
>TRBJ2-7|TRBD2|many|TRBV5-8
TGTGCCAGCAGCTTGGGACTAGCGGAGAACGTCCACGAGCAGTACTTC
CASSLGLAENVHEQYF
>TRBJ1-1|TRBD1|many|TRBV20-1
TGCAGTGCTCTGCCAGGGGGAATGAACACTGAAGCTTTCTTT
CSALPGGMNTEAFF
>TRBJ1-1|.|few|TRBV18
TGTGCCAGCTCACCACCCTCGGGGGGGGCGAACACTGAAGCTTTCTTT
CASSPPSGGANTEAFF
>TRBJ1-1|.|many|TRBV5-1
TGCGCCAGCAGCCCCGGTGGGGGTTTGAACACTGAAGCTTTCTTT
CASSPGGGLNTEAFF
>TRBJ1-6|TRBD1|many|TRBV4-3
TGCGCCAGCAGCAGAAATACGATGGGACAGGGGAATTCACCCCTCCACTTT
CASSRNTMGQGNSPLHF
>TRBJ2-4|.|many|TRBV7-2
TGTGCCAGCAGCTTTGCAGGGGGGAACATTCAGTACTTC
CASSFAGGNIQYF
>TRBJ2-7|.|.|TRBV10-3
TGTGCCATCAGTGAGGGGACACAAAATTACGAGCAGTACTTC
CAISEGTQNYEQYF
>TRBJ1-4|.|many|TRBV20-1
TGCAGTGCTAGAGACAGCTTGAATGAAAAACTGTTTTTT
CSARDSLNEKLFF
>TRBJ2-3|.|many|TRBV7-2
TGTGCCAGCAGCTTCCCAGCAGATACGCAGTATTTT
CASSFPADTQYF
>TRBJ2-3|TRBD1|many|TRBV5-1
TGCGCCAGCGGGACGGGACAGCTAAGAACAGATACGCAGTATTTT
CASGTGQLRTDTQYF
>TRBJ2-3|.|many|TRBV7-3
TGTGCCAGCAGCTTACGACCTTCCACAGATACGCAGTATTTT
CASSLRPSTDTQYF
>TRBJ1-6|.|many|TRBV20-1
TGCAGTGCTAGGGACAGTTATAATTCACCCCTCCACTTT
CSARDSYNSPLHF
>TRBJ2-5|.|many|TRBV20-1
TGCAGTGGTAGAGCGGGCGAGACCCAGTACTTC
CSGRAGETQYF
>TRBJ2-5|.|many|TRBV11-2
TGTGCCAGCAGCTTACCCCGGACTGGGGCGGAGACCCAGTACTTC
CASSLPRTGAETQYF
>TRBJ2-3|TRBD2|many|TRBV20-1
TGCAGTGCTAGCCCAGGACTAGCGCTAGATACGCAGTATTTT
CSASPGLALDTQYF
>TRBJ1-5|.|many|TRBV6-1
TGTGCCAGCAGTGCCCCTGATCAGCCCCAGCATTTT
CASSAPDQPQHF
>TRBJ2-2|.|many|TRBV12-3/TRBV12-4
TGTGCCAGCAGTCTCAGGGGGGCGAACACCGGGGAGCTGTTTTTT
CASSLRGANTGELFF
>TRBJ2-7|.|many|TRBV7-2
TGTGCCAGCAGCTTAGCGGGGTCGTGGGTAGCGAAATACGAGCAGTACTTC
CASSLAGSWVAKYEQYF
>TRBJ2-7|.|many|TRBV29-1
TGCAGCGTTGGTTCACATTCCTACGAGCAGTACTTC
CSVGSHSYEQYF